The rows below give T cell receptor beta chains drawn from one sample of a study of blood T cell repertoires in COVID-19. TCRdb's table, derived via immunoSEQ multiplex PCR, lists solely in-frame clones and lacks some. The profile shows 20,000 to 25,000 clones, around 90% of them singletons. The sample was peripheral blood. These receptors originate from a human donor in a cohort sampled during active COVID-19. Each CDR3 is given with its conserved first and last residue. D genes are given only for firm matches. Some rows have no size entry. The others give once, few or many, or a class for an expanded clone.

size: .
V: TRBV19
J: TRBJ2-3
D: TRBD1
CDR3: CASSVGTGRVADTQYF
DNA: TGTGCCAGTAGTGTCGGGACAGGGAGGGTTGCAGATACGCAGTATTTT

size: once
V: TRBV27
J: TRBJ1-1
D: .
CDR3: CASFPRGGFGEAFF
DNA: TGTGCCAGTTTTCCCCGGGGGGGATTCGGTGAAGCTTTCTTT

size: .
V: TRBV5-1
J: TRBJ2-7
D: .
CDR3: CASSLGSTTSHEQYF
DNA: TGCGCCAGCAGCTTGGGCAGTACGACAAGTCACGAGCAGTACTTC

size: .
V: TRBV6-5
J: TRBJ2-3
D: TRBD2
CDR3: CASSYRGGGSTDTQYF
DNA: TGTGCCAGCAGTTACCGCGGGGGGGGATCCACAGATACGCAGTATTTT

size: .
V: TRBV9
J: TRBJ1-2
D: .
CDR3: CASSVGWATGISGYTF
DNA: TGTGCCAGCAGCGTAGGATGGGCAACAGGGATTAGTGGCTACACCTTC

size: .
V: TRBV27
J: TRBJ1-5
D: .
CDR3: CASSHLGGGRGQPQHF
DNA: TGTGCCAGCAGTCATCTTGGGGGGGGGAGAGGGCAGCCCCAGCATTTT

size: .
V: TRBV28
J: TRBJ1-2
D: .
CDR3: CASSPVWQATYGYTF
DNA: TGTGCCAGCAGCCCCGTGTGGCAGGCAACCTATGGCTACACCTTC

size: .
V: TRBV7-2
J: TRBJ1-1
D: TRBD1
CDR3: CASSLGQGVSMNTEAFF
DNA: TGTGCCAGCAGCTTGGGACAGGGGGTAAGCATGAACACTGAAGCTTTCTTT

size: .
V: TRBV11-2
J: TRBJ2-3
D: TRBD1
CDR3: CASSLADRGTSTDTQYF
DNA: TGTGCCAGCAGCTTAGCCGACAGGGGCACTAGCACAGATACGCAGTATTTT

size: .
V: TRBV28
J: TRBJ2-7
D: .
CDR3: CASSLRTVYGEQYF
DNA: TGTGCCAGCAGTTTACGGACAGTCTACGGCGAGCAGTACTTC

size: .
V: TRBV4-2
J: TRBJ2-1
D: .
CDR3: CASSQDYRQNNEQFF
DNA: TGTGCCAGCAGCCAAGATTATCGTCAGAACAATGAGCAGTTCTTC

size: .
V: TRBV5-6
J: TRBJ2-1
D: TRBD2
CDR3: CASSFGGRDNEQFF
DNA: TGTGCCAGCAGCTTTGGCGGGAGGGACAATGAGCAGTTCTTC

size: .
V: TRBV6-5
J: TRBJ2-3
D: .
CDR3: CASSHTDTQYF
DNA: TGTGCCAGCAGTCACACAGATACGCAGTATTTT

size: .
V: TRBV11-2
J: TRBJ1-1
D: TRBD1
CDR3: CASSLGWDSGGTEAFF
DNA: TGTGCCAGCAGCTTAGGTTGGGACAGTGGGGGGACTGAAGCTTTCTTT

size: .
V: TRBV11-3
J: TRBJ2-1
D: .
CDR3: CASSSREDNEQFF
DNA: TGTGCCAGCAGCTCCCGAGAGGACAATGAGCAGTTCTTC

size: .
V: TRBV11-2
J: TRBJ1-4
D: .
CDR3: CASSRAGQLNEKLFF
DNA: TGTGCCAGCAGCCGCGCCGGACAGCTTAATGAAAAACTGTTTTTT

size: .
V: TRBV14
J: TRBJ1-1
D: TRBD1
CDR3: CASSQIPGGPPFATQNTEAFF
DNA: TGTGCCAGCAGCCAAATCCCAGGGGGGCCCCCGTTCGCTACCCAGAACACTGAAGCTTTCTTT

size: .
V: TRBV7-9
J: TRBJ1-2
D: .
CDR3: CASSSDRVYGYTF
DNA: TGTGCCAGCAGCTCGGACAGAGTCTATGGCTACACCTTC

size: .
V: TRBV18
J: TRBJ2-7
D: .
CDR3: CASSSTRAYEQYF
DNA: TGTGCCAGCTCATCGACTAGAGCCTACGAGCAGTACTTC

size: .
V: TRBV30
J: TRBJ1-4
D: .
CDR3: CAWSPGLATNEKLFF
DNA: TGTGCCTGGAGTCCAGGACTTGCAACTAATGAAAAACTGTTTTTT

size: .
V: TRBV7-9
J: TRBJ2-7
D: TRBD1
CDR3: CASSSGQDLSYEQYF
DNA: TGTGCCAGCAGCTCCGGACAGGACCTTTCCTACGAGCAGTACTTC

size: .
V: TRBV27
J: TRBJ2-5
D: TRBD2
CDR3: CASSSASGRGETQYF
DNA: TGTGCCAGCAGTTCGGCCAGCGGGAGAGGCGAGACCCAGTACTTC

size: .
V: TRBV24-1
J: TRBJ2-1
D: TRBD1
CDR3: CATSDLRGGLEQFF
DNA: TGTGCCACCAGTGATTTGCGAGGGGGCTTAGAGCAGTTCTTC

size: .
V: TRBV6-2/TRBV6-3
J: TRBJ2-1
D: TRBD2
CDR3: CASSYRPGTSGIDEQFF
DNA: TGTGCCAGCAGTTACCGTCCCGGGACTAGCGGGATCGATGAGCAGTTCTTC

size: .
V: TRBV27
J: TRBJ2-3
D: .
CDR3: CASSLAVPTDTQYF
DNA: TGTGCCAGCAGTTTAGCGGTCCCCACAGATACGCAGTATTTT

size: .
V: TRBV28
J: TRBJ2-1
D: TRBD2
CDR3: CASRLAGGRNEQFF
DNA: TGTGCCAGCAGACTAGCGGGAGGAAGGAATGAGCAGTTCTTC

size: .
V: TRBV4-1
J: TRBJ2-7
D: TRBD2
CDR3: CASSQTGLGYEQYF
DNA: TGCGCCAGCAGCCAAACCGGACTAGGCTACGAGCAGTACTTC

size: .
V: TRBV23-1
J: TRBJ2-1
D: .
CDR3: CASSRAVRVVYNEQFF
DNA: TGCGCCAGCAGTCGAGCCGTGCGCGTCGTCTACAATGAGCAGTTCTTC

size: .
V: TRBV28
J: TRBJ2-7
D: .
CDR3: CASSFQGRNEQYF
DNA: TGTGCCAGCAGTTTTCAGGGGCGAAACGAGCAGTACTTC

size: .
V: TRBV19
J: TRBJ1-5
D: .
CDR3: CASSIGYLASQPQHF
DNA: TGTGCCAGTAGTATAGGGTACCTAGCAAGCCAGCCCCAGCATTTT

size: .
V: TRBV19
J: TRBJ2-2
D: .
CDR3: CASSNRAVTGELFF
DNA: TGTGCCAGTAGCAACAGGGCGGTGACCGGGGAGCTGTTTTTT

size: .
V: TRBV27
J: TRBJ2-3
D: TRBD2
CDR3: CASSLGLAGALPDTQYF
DNA: TGTGCCAGCAGTTTGGGACTAGCGGGGGCCCTACCAGATACGCAGTATTTT

size: .
V: TRBV7-3
J: TRBJ1-1
D: .
CDR3: CASSEAGGNTEAFF
DNA: TGTGCCAGCAGCGAAGCCGGGGGGAACACTGAAGCTTTCTTT

size: once
V: TRBV19
J: TRBJ1-1
D: TRBD1
CDR3: CASRKQGKVGEAFF
DNA: TGTGCCAGTAGGAAACAGGGGAAGGTGGGTGAAGCTTTCTTT

size: .
V: TRBV5-4
J: TRBJ2-7
D: .
CDR3: CASSSRDNAYEQYF
DNA: TGTGCCAGCAGCAGCCGGGACAACGCCTACGAGCAGTACTTC

size: .
V: TRBV28
J: TRBJ1-1
D: .
CDR3: CASSLPMEEIGAFF
DNA: TGTGCCAGCAGTCTCCCGATGGAGGAGATCGGAGCTTTCTTT

size: .
V: TRBV5-1
J: TRBJ2-3
D: TRBD2
CDR3: CASSRGLAGAPGGTDTQYF
DNA: TGCGCCAGCAGCAGGGGACTAGCGGGAGCGCCCGGCGGCACAGATACGCAGTATTTT

size: .
V: TRBV7-9
J: TRBJ2-1
D: .
CDR3: CASSRSLGDEQFF
DNA: TGTGCCAGCAGCCGCTCTCTGGGCGATGAGCAGTTCTTC

size: .
V: TRBV10-3
J: TRBJ1-3
D: .
CDR3: CAISEPLSNTIYF
DNA: TGTGCCATCAGTGAGCCCCTATCTAACACCATATATTTT

size: .
V: TRBV24-1
J: TRBJ2-5
D: .
CDR3: CATSDSRQYVETQYF
DNA: TGTGCCACCAGTGATTCTAGGCAGTACGTGGAGACCCAGTACTTC

size: .
V: TRBV5-1
J: TRBJ2-6
D: .
CDR3: CASSLGRGSGANVLTF
DNA: TGCGCCAGCAGCTTGGGCAGAGGCTCTGGGGCCAACGTCCTGACTTTC

size: once
V: TRBV10-3
J: TRBJ1-2
D: TRBD1
CDR3: CAITPDRDYGYTF
DNA: TGTGCCATCACTCCCGACAGGGACTATGGCTACACCTTC

size: once
V: TRBV4-2
J: TRBJ2-6
D: TRBD1
CDR3: CASSQDRGSGANVLTF
DNA: TGTGCCAGCAGCCAAGACAGGGGGTCTGGGGCCAACGTCCTGACTTTC

size: .
V: TRBV27
J: TRBJ2-6
D: TRBD1
CDR3: CASSSRQGLSSGANVLTF
DNA: TGTGCCAGCAGTTCGCGACAGGGATTGTCGTCTGGGGCCAACGTCCTGACTTTC

size: .
V: TRBV5-8
J: TRBJ1-1
D: .
CDR3: CASSLDAGNTEAFF
DNA: TGTGCCAGCAGTTTAGACGCGGGGAATACTGAAGCTTTCTTT

size: .
V: TRBV27
J: TRBJ1-1
D: .
CDR3: CASSFYGQRNTEAFF
DNA: TGTGCCAGCAGTTTTTATGGACAGAGGAACACTGAAGCTTTCTTT

size: .
V: TRBV29-1
J: TRBJ1-2
D: TRBD1
CDR3: CSVGQDYGYTF
DNA: TGCAGCGTCGGACAGGATTATGGCTACACCTTC

size: .
V: TRBV20-1
J: TRBJ2-1
D: TRBD2
CDR3: CSASGLAGGVYNEQFF
DNA: TGCAGTGCTAGTGGGCTAGCGGGAGGGGTGTACAATGAGCAGTTCTTC

size: .
V: TRBV15
J: TRBJ1-1
D: TRBD1
CDR3: CATKDRGGGNTEAFF
DNA: TGTGCCACCAAGGACAGGGGCGGCGGGAACACTGAAGCTTTCTTT

size: .
V: TRBV28
J: TRBJ2-3
D: .
CDR3: CASSPTGTDTQYF
DNA: TGTGCCAGCAGCCCAACGGGGACAGATACGCAGTATTTT

size: once
V: TRBV30
J: TRBJ1-5
D: .
CDR3: CAWSVQEYQPQHF
DNA: TGTGCCTGGAGTGTACAGGAGTATCAGCCCCAGCATTTT

size: .
V: TRBV6-5
J: TRBJ2-7
D: .
CDR3: CASTRLAGDEQYF
DNA: TGTGCCAGCACCCGACTAGCAGGGGACGAGCAGTACTTC